This T cell receptor beta chain came from a study of OX40 agonist ivuxolimab in advanced cancers. Study context: The drug used for patients, ivuxolimab, was an agonistic anti-OX40 (CD134) antibody. Intravenous ivuxolimab at 0.01 to 10 mg/kg was given to patients every 2 weeks.

The method was immunoSEQ multiplex PCR; TCRdb's version includes in-frame clones alone and lacks a portion of them. This sample has 30,000 to 35,000 clones, with around nine tenths found just once. The V end lost 2 bases, the J end lost 8 bases, and 13 bases lay between the germline ends. Per the germline V gene, CDR1 is SGHRS and CDR2 is YFSETQ. The CDR3 has 14 residues. The genes are TRBV5-1 and TRBJ1-4; D is perhaps TRBD1 (5 bases). This receptor was identified in an adult with an advanced solid tumor such as melanoma, head and neck, liver or kidney cancer. Sequenced material: CD4+ or CD8+ T cells sorted from blood, taken in a trial of the OX40 agonist ivuxolimab. CDR3 in amino acids: CASSLGRGQEKLFF. CDR3 coding DNA: TGCGCCAGCAGCTTAGGGCGCGGACAAGAAAAACTGTTTTTT. The variable domain in full, completed from reference TRBV5-1 and TRBJ1-4, reads KAGVTQTPRYLIKTRGQQVTLSCSPISGHRSVSWYQQTPGQGLQFLFEYFSETQRNKGNFPGRFSGRQFSNSRSEMNVSTLELGDSALYLCASSLGRGQEKLFFGSGTQLSVL.